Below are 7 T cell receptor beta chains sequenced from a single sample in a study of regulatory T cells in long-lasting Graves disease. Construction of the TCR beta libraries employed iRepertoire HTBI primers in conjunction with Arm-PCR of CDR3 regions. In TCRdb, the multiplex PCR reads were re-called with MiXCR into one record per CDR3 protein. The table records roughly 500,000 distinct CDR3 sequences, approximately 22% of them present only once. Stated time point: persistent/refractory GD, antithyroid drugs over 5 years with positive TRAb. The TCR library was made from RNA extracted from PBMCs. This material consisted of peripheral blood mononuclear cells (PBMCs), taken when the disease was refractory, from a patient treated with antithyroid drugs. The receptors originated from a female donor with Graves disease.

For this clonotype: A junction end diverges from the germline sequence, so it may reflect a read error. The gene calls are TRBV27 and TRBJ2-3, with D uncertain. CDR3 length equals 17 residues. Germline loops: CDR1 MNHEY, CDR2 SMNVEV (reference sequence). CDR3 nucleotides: TGTGTCAGCAGTTTATCGTGGCCGAGTGAGGGCACAGATACGCAGTATTTT. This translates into CVSSLSWPSEGTDTQYF.

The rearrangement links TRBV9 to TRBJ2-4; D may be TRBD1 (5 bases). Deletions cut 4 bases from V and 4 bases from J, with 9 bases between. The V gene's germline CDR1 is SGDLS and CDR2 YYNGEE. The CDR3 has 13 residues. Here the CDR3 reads CASSSTAKNIQYF. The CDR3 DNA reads TGTGCCAGCAGCTCGACAGCGAAAAACATTCAGTACTTC.

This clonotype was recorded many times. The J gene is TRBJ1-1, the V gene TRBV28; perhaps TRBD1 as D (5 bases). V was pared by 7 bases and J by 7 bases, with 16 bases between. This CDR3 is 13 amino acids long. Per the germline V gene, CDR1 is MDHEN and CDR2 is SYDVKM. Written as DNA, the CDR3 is TGTGCCAGCAATGGGGCCGAGCGCCTTGAAGCTTTCTTT. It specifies CASNGAERLEAFF.

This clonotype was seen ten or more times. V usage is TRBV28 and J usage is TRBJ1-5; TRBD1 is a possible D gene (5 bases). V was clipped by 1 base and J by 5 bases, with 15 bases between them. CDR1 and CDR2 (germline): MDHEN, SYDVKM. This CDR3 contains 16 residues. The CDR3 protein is CASSLLRYRFDQPQHF. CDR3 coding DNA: TGTGCCAGCAGTTTATTACGCTACAGGTTTGATCAGCCCCAGCATTTT.

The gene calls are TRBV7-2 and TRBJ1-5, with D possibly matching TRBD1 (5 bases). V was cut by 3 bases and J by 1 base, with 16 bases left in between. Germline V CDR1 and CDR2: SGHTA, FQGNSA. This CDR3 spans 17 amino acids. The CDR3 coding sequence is TGTGCCAGCAGCTTCGGTGGGGGGAGAAGAAGCAATCAGCCCCAGCATTTT. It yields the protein CASSFGGGRRSNQPQHF.

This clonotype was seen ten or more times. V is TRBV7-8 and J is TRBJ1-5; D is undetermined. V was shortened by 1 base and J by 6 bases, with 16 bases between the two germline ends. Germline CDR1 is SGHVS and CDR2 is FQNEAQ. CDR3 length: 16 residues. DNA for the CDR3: TGTGCCAGCAGCTTAGGAGGGATGGGCAGTTTTCAGCCCCAGCATTTT. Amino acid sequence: CASSLGGMGSFQPQHF.

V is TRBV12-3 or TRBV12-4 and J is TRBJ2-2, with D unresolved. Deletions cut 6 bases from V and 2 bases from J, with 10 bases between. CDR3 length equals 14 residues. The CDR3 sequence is CASRSDLNTGELFF. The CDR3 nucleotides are TGTGCCAGCAGGTCGGACCTAAACACCGGGGAGCTGTTTTTT.